This TCR beta chain was sequenced during a study of control samples from healthy donors and cancer patients (dated by TCRdb to between 2020 and 2021). The library was obtained by the immunoSEQ multiplex PCR assay. In TCRdb, the immuneACCESS table is reduced to in-frame sequences with V and J assigned. These tables do not hold every clone; where another copy was compared, an unresolved V gene accounts for under half, and the others remain unexplained. This sample has around 90,000 clones in its table, and 85% to 90% of those were observed once. The ten largest account for 2.1% of the sample. From the cysteine up to the phenylalanine, the CDR3 has a length of 13 residues. The DNA shown is the 39-base CDR3, in frame from base 1. V was cut back by 3 bases and J by 3 bases, leaving a gap of 8 bases between them. Taken from the germline V gene, the CDR1 and CDR2 loops are WSHSY and SAAADI. This clone was seen a single time. The clone's antigen remains unknown. Base qualities were left out, and no much larger clone turns up one base away.

Sequenced: blood. This sequence was found in a woman between 40 and 50 years old in good health. The sequence links TRBV10-2 to TRBJ1-1; perhaps TRBD1 is the D gene, with 5 bases matching. The DNA sequence reads TGCGCCAGCAGTGACGACAGCTACACTGAAGCTTTCTTT. This yields the protein CASSDDSYTEAFF.